This T cell receptor (beta chain) is drawn from a study of T cell responses to AZD1222 COVID-19 vaccine. Study-wide results and caveats: Baseline serostatus was positive in only five to seven AZD1222 recipients. In a largely white British group with more females than males, clonal diversity was possibly underestimated. CD4 TCRs linked to vaccination spanned spike, dominating at 160-218 and 743-854.

A word on this clone: Antigen specificity is unknown.

V lost 6 bases, J lost 2 bases, and 13 bases lay in between. The CDR3 has 15 residues. Germline CDR1 KGHSH, CDR2 LQKENI. The data were produced by immunoSEQ multiplex PCR, yet TCRdb's version contains in-frame clones alone and is incomplete. The table has approximately 73,000 clones, around four fifths seen once. The input for sequencing was peripheral blood, taken on day 0 of AZD1222 vaccination. J is TRBJ1-4 and V is TRBV18, with D maybe TRBD1 (6 bases). The sequence was obtained from an adult in good health. CDR3 amino acids: CASSLKGVTNEKLFF. The CDR3 DNA follows: TGTGCCAGCTCCCTCAAGGGGGTGACTAATGAAAAACTGTTTTTT.